This entry lists 14 T cell receptor beta chains sequenced from one sample in a study of human T cells and chemical hapten exposure. Using its own MiXCR run on the RACE reads, TCRdb lists one record per CDR3 protein. The sample records a few hundred thousand distinct CDR3 sequences, about 4.4% being singletons. Time point indicated: patch test 1, 2 weeks after DPC sensitization. Treatment specified: therapeutic diphenylcyclopropenone sensitization with weekly scalp DPC. Sequencing used whole blood, obtained in connection with sensitization to the hapten diphenylcyclopropenone (DPC). These TCRs come from a woman between 50 and 59 years old with alopecia areata. Some clones in this sample may be carry-over from other donors' samples.

This clonotype was seen repeatedly, ten times or more. V gene TRBV7-9 combines with J gene TRBJ1-2; D not resolved. V was trimmed by 2 bases and J by 4 bases, leaving 14 bases between them. The germline gives CDR1 SEHNR, CDR2 FQNEAQ (reference sequence). CDR3 length: 15 amino acids. This CDR3 is CASSLSQAPSYGYTF. Here the CDR3 DNA reads TGTGCCAGCAGCTTAAGCCAGGCGCCCTCCTATGGCTACACCTTC.

The sample holds many counts of this clonotype. This CDR3 is CASSPGTGVQETQYF. As DNA, the CDR3 is TGTGCCAGCAGCCCCGGGACAGGGGTTCAAGAGACCCAGTACTTC. The V and J genes are TRBV7-6 and TRBJ2-5, with 10 bases identical to TRBD1. The V segment lost 5 bases and the J segment 2 bases; nucleotides outside the gene matches: 5. Germline V gene sequence: CDR1 SGHVS, CDR2 FNYEAQ. This CDR3 is 15 amino acids long.

This clonotype was counted many times. The chain combines TRBV20-1 with TRBJ2-2; D is unclear. CDR1 DFQATT and CDR2 SNEGSKA come from the germline V gene (reference sequence). The CDR3 is 14 amino acids. Trimming cost V 0 bases and J 6 bases, with 11 bases left between them. The CDR3 nucleotides read TGCAGTGCTAGAGATTGGATAGGGCCCGGGGAGCTGTTTTTT. Translating it yields CSARDWIGPGELFF.

This clonotype was counted a few times. CDR3 coding DNA: TGCAGTGCTAGAGATGGGGACAGGGTCGAGTATTATACGCAGTATTTT. Translation: CSARDGDRVEYYTQYF. The chain combines TRBV20-1 with TRBJ2-3; 9 bases map to TRBD1. The CDR3 extends over 16 amino acids. Germline CDR1 is DFQATT and CDR2 is SNEGSKA (reference sequence). With 0 bases clipped from V and 7 bases from J, the junction kept 11 bases outside the gene matches.

Only a few counts were recorded for this clonotype. This chain links TRBV7-2 with TRBJ1-1, with TRBD1 matching over 7 bases. Germline-derived CDR1 and CDR2 are SGHTA and FQGNSA. CDR3 length equals 16 residues. J lost 4 bases, V lost 5 bases, and 13 bases had no gene match. The CDR3 loop is CASSPRRQGQVTEAFF. The CDR3, as DNA: TGTGCCAGCAGCCCCCGAAGACAGGGTCAGGTCACTGAAGCTTTCTTT.

This clonotype was observed many times. This chain connects TRBV29-1 to TRBJ2-3; the D gene could be TRBD1 or TRBD2 (5 bases each). Trimming shortened V by 4 bases and J by 2 bases, and 13 bases separated the two germline ends. The CDR3 extends over 14 amino acids. Germline V lookup: CDR1 SQVTM, CDR2 ANQGSEA. The CDR3 region has the DNA TGCAGCGTTGCCGGGACCCAAAACACAGATACGCAGTATTTT. Translating gives CSVAGTQNTDTQYF.

In this sample, this clonotype turned up many times. This chain connects TRBV6-6 to TRBJ1-1, with TRBD1 as a possible D gene (5 bases). Germline V gene sequence: CDR1 MNHNY, CDR2 SVGAGI (reference sequence). The CDR3 contains 11 residues. The germline V and J ends were trimmed by 2 bases and 8 bases, with 6 bases remaining between them. CDR3 sequence (DNA): TGTGCCAGCAGTTACGGGGGGGAAGCTTTCTTT. Its protein is CASSYGGEAFF.

This clonotype was detected only a few times. The chain uses TRBV28 and TRBJ1-6; D is unclear. Trimming shortened V by 6 bases and J by 9 bases, and 18 bases separated the two germline ends. The CDR3 spans 15 residues. Germline-derived CDR1 and CDR2 are MDHEN and SYDVKM. In DNA, the CDR3 is TGTGCCAGCAGCTCTACAGACGGGGAAGGTTCACCCCTCCACTTT. Residues: CASSSTDGEGSPLHF.

This clonotype was seen many times. V is TRBV29-1 and J is TRBJ2-7; 8 bases fit TRBD1. The trim removed 6 bases at V and 2 bases at J, leaving 6 bases unmatched. The CDR3 is made up of 13 amino acids. Looked up from germline, CDR1 is SQVTM and CDR2 is ANQGSEA. The CDR3 nucleotides are TGCAGCGTCGGACAGGGTTCCCCCTACGAGCAGTACTTC. It translates to CSVGQGSPYEQYF.

This clonotype was seen a few times. The chain couples TRBV27 to TRBJ1-3, with D unclear. The CDR3 has 15 amino acids. Deletions cut 5 bases from V and 0 bases from J, with 11 bases between. Germline loops: CDR1 MNHEY, CDR2 SMNVEV (reference sequence). DNA for the CDR3: TGTGCCAGCAGTAGATGGGCCGGCTCTGGAAACACCATATATTTT. This sequence encodes CASSRWAGSGNTIYF.

This clonotype was seen at least ten times. V gene TRBV20-1 combines with J gene TRBJ2-1; D might be TRBD1 or TRBD2, each matching 5 bases. Trimming removed 0 bases from V and 0 bases from J, with 12 bases in between. Germline CDR1 is DFQATT and CDR2 is SNEGSKA (reference sequence). CDR3 length equals 16 residues. The CDR3, as DNA: TGCAGTGCTAGAGACCCATCAGGGAGCTCCTACAATGAGCAGTTCTTC. It is translated as CSARDPSGSSYNEQFF.

This clonotype came up many times. The chain links TRBV12-3 or TRBV12-4 to TRBJ2-5, with 13 bases fitting TRBD2. The length of the CDR3 is 14 residues. V trimming: 8 bases; J trimming: 3 bases; junction bases outside the gene matches: 3. For the CDR3, the DNA is TGTGCCAGCGGACTAGCGGGGGCCGAAGAGACCCAGTACTTC. This gives the protein CASGLAGAEETQYF.

This clonotype showed up many times. The CDR3 spells CASRLAREGPKETQYF. DNA of the CDR3: TGTGCCAGCAGGTTGGCGCGGGAGGGCCCCAAAGAGACCCAGTACTTC. The J gene is TRBJ2-5, the V gene TRBV28; 9 bases align to TRBD2. V shed 6 bases, J shed 3 bases, and the junction held 11 bases outside the gene matches. The CDR3 runs to 16 residues. In germline, CDR1 is MDHEN, CDR2 SYDVKM.

This clonotype was observed many times. V gene TRBV29-1 combines with J gene TRBJ1-1, with D possibly being TRBD1 (6 bases). CDR3 length: 13 residues. Trimming cost V 0 bases and J 7 bases, with 12 bases left between them. The germline V gene has CDR1 SQVTM and CDR2 ANQGSEA. The chain's CDR3 is CSVEDRGHNEAFF. CDR3 DNA sequence: TGCAGCGTTGAAGATCGGGGGCACAATGAAGCTTTCTTT.